This TCR beta chain was documented in a study of glioma-infiltrating T cells. Using RNA template, CDR3s of TCR alpha and beta were amplified with iRepertoire arm-PCR. One-step reverse transcription and amplification started from roughly 100-400 ng of tissue mRNA or PBMC total RNA. TCRdb called the multiplex PCR reads again in MiXCR, with one record for every CDR3 protein. The data contain fewer than 200,000 distinct CDR3 sequences, roughly a third of them singletons. J gave up 5 bases and V 2 bases, and 5 bases lay outside the gene matches. The CDR3 is made up of 15 amino acids. Germline V gene lookup returns CDR1 SGHDT and CDR2 YYEEEE. The table lists this clonotype with a few counts. Its antigen is not known. Study results and caveats: Above-expected tissue-blood divergence occurred in all gliomas, most in low-grade ones. CDR3 overlap between tissue and blood was very small.

Sequenced material: glioma tissue, nonneoplastic brain tissue, or PBMCs (not recorded which). The receptor comes from a human donor with low-grade glioma or glioblastoma, undergoing nonglioma brain surgery, or in good health (not recorded which). This chain links TRBV5-6 with TRBJ2-5; 11 bases fit TRBD1. The CDR3 here is CASSFRDRGMETQYF. CDR3 nucleotide sequence: TGTGCCAGCAGCTTCCGGGACAGGGGGATGGAGACCCAGTACTTC.